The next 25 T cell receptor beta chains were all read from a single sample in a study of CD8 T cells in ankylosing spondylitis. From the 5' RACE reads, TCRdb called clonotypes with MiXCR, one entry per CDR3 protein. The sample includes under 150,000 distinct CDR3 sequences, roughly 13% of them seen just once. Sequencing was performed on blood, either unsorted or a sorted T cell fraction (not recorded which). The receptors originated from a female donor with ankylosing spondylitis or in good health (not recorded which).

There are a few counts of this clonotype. CDR3 in DNA: TGCAGTGCTTATGGATACAGGGGGCCGACAGATACGCAGTATTTT. It is translated as CSAYGYRGPTDTQYF. The chain links TRBV20-1 to TRBJ2-3; 9 bases line up with TRBD1. The V and J ends lost 5 bases and 3 bases, in that order; junction bases with no gene match: 9. CDR1 and CDR2 (germline): DFQATT, SNEGSKA (reference sequence). The CDR3 covers 15 residues.

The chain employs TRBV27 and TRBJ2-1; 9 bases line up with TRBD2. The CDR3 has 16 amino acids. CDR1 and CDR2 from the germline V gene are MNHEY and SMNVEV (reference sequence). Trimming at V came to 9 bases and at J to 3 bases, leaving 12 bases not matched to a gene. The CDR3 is CASRLGLAGHYNEQFF. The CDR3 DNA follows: TGTGCCAGTCGTTTGGGTCTAGCGGGGCACTACAATGAGCAGTTCTTC.

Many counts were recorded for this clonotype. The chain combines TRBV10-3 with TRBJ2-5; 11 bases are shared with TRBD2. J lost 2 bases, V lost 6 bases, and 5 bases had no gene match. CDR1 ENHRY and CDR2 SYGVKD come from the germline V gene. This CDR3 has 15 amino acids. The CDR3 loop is CAISLAGGGQETQYF. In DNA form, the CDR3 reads TGTGCCATCAGCCTAGCGGGAGGAGGGCAAGAGACCCAGTACTTC.

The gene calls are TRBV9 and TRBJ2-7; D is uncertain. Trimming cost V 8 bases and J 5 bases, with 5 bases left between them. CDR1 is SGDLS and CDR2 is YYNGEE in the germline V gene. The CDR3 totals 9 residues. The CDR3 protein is CARENEQYF. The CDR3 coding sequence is TGTGCCAGAGAGAACGAGCAGTACTTC.

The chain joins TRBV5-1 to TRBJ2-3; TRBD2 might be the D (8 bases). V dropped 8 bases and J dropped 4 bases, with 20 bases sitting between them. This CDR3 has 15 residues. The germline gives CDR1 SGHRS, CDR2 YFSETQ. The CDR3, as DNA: TGCGCCAGTGAGGCGGGAGGAGGGGGCCCAGATACGCAGTATTTT. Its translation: CASEAGGGGPDTQYF. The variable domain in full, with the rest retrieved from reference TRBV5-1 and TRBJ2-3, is KAGVTQTPRYLIKTRGQQVTLSCSPISGHRSVSWYQQTPGQGLQFLFEYFSETQRNKGNFPGRFSGRQFSNSRSEMNVSTLELGDSALYLCASEAGGGGPDTQYFGPGTRLTVL.

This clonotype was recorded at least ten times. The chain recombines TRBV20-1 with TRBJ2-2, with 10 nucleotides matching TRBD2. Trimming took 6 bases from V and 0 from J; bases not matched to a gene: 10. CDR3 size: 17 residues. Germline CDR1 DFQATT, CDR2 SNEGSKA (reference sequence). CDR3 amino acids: CSAHVPGLATNTGELFF. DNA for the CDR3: TGCAGTGCCCACGTTCCGGGACTAGCGACGAACACCGGGGAGCTGTTTTTT.

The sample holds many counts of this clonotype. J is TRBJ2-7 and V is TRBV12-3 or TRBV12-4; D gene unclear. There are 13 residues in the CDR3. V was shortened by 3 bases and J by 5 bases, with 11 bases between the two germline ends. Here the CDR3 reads CASSLASSHEQYF. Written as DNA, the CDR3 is TGTGCCAGCAGTTTGGCTAGTTCCCACGAGCAGTACTTC.

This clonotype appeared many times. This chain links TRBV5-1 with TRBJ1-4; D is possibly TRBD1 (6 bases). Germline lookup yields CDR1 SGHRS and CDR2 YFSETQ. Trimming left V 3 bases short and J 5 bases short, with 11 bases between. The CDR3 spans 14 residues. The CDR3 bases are TGCGCCAGCAGCTCGGACAGACAAAATGAAAAACTGTTTTTT. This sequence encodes CASSSDRQNEKLFF. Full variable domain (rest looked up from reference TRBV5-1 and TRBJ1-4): KAGVTQTPRYLIKTRGQQVTLSCSPISGHRSVSWYQQTPGQGLQFLFEYFSETQRNKGNFPGRFSGRQFSNSRSEMNVSTLELGDSALYLCASSSDRQNEKLFFGSGTQLSVL.

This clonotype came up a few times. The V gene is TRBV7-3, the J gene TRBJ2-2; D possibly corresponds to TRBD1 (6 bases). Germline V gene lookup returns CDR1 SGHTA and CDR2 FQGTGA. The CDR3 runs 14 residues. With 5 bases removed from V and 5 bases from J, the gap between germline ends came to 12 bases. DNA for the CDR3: TGTGCCAGCAGCGTACAGGGAGTAACCGGGGAGCTGTTTTTT. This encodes CASSVQGVTGELFF.

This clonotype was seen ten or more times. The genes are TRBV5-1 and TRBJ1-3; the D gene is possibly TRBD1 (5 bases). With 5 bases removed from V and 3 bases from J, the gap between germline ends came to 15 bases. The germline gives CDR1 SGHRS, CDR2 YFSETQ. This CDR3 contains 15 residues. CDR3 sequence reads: CASSSVGGNGNTIYF. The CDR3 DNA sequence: TGCGCCAGCAGTTCTGTGGGGGGAAATGGAAACACCATATATTTT. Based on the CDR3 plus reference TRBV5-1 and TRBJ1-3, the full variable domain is KAGVTQTPRYLIKTRGQQVTLSCSPISGHRSVSWYQQTPGQGLQFLFEYFSETQRNKGNFPGRFSGRQFSNSRSEMNVSTLELGDSALYLCASSSVGGNGNTIYFGEGSWLTVV.

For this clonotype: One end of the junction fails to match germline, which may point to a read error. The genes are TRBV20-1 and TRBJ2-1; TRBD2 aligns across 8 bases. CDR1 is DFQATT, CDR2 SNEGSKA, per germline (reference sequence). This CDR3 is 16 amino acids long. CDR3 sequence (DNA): TGCTGTGCTAGAGATAGCGCGGGGGGAAAACACAATGAGCAGTTCTTC. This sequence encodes CCARDSAGGKHNEQFF.

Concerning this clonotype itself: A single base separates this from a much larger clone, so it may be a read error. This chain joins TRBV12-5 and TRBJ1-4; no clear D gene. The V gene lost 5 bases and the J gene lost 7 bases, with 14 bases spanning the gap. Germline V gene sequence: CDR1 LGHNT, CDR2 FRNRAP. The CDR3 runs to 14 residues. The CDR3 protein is CASGAPVTVEKLFF. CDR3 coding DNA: TGTGCTAGTGGTGCCCCAGTCACGGTTGAAAAACTGTTTTTT.

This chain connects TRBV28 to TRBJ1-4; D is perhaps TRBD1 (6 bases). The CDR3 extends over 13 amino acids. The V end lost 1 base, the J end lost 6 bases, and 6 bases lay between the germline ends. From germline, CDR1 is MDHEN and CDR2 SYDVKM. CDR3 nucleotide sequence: TGTGCCAGCAGTTTATACAGGGATGAAAAACTGTTTTTT. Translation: CASSLYRDEKLFF.

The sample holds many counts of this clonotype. In DNA, the CDR3 is TGTGCCAGCAGCTTGGCTAGCGCTTCTCGCACAGATACGCAGTATTTT. It encodes CASSLASASRTDTQYF. This chain links TRBV5-6 with TRBJ2-3; a possible D gene is TRBD2 (6 bases). Germline V gives CDR1 SGHDT, CDR2 YYEEEE. The CDR3 spans 16 residues. Between the trimmed V and J ends, which lost 0 bases and 1 base, there was a span of 12 bases.

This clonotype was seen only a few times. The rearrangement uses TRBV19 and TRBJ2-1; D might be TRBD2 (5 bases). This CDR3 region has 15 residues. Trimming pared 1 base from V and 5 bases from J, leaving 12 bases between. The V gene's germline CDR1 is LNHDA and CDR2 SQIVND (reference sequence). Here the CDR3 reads CASSIVRGNNNEQFF. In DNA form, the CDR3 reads TGTGCCAGTAGTATAGTGAGAGGGAACAACAATGAGCAGTTCTTC.

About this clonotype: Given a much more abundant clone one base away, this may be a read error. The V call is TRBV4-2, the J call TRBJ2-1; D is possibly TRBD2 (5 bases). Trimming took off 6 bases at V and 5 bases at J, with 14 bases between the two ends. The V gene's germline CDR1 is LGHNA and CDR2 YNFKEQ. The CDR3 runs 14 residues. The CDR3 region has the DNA TGTGCCAGCAGTCGCCCGGGGTCCGACAATGAGCAGTTCTTC. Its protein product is CASSRPGSDNEQFF.

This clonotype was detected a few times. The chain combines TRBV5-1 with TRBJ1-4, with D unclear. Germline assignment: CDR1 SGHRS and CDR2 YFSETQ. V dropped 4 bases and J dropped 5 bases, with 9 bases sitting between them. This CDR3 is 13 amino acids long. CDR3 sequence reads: CASSEGLNEKLFF. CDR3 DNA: TGCGCCAGCAGCGAAGGACTCAATGAAAAACTGTTTTTT. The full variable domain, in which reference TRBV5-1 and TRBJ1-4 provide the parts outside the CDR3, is KAGVTQTPRYLIKTRGQQVTLSCSPISGHRSVSWYQQTPGQGLQFLFEYFSETQRNKGNFPGRFSGRQFSNSRSEMNVSTLELGDSALYLCASSEGLNEKLFFGSGTQLSVL.

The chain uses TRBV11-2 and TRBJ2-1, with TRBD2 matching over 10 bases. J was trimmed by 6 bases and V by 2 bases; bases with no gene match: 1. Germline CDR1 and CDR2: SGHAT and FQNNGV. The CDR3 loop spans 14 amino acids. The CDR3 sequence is CASSLTSGVNEQFF. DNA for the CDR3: TGTGCCAGCAGCTTAACTAGCGGGGTCAATGAGCAGTTCTTC.

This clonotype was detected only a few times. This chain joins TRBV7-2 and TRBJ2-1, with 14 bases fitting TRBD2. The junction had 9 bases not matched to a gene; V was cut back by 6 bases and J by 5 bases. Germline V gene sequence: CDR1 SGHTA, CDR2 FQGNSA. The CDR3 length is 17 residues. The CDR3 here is CASSPILGLAGDNEQFF. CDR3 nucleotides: TGTGCCAGCAGTCCTATCCTGGGACTAGCGGGGGACAATGAGCAGTTCTTC.

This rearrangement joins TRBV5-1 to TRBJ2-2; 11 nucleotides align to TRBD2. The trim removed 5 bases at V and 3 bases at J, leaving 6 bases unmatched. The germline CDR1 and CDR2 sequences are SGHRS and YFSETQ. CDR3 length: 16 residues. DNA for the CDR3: TGCGCCAGCAGTCGCGGGACTAGCGGAGACACCGGGGAGCTGTTTTTT. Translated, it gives CASSRGTSGDTGELFF.

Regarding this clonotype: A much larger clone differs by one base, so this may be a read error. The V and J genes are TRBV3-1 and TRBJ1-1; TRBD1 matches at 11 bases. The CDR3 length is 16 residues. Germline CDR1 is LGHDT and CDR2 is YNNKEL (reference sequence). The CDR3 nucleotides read TGTACCAGCAGCCCCGGGACAGGGGGGGTTGGCACTGAAGCTTTCTTT. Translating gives CTSSPGTGGVGTEAFF.

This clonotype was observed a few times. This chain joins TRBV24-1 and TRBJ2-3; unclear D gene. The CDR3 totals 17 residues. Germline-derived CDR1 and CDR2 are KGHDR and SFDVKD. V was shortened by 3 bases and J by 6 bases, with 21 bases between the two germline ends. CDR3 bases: TGTGCCACCAGTGATCCAACCCGGGCGCCCTCAGGCGATACGCAGTATTTT. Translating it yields CATSDPTRAPSGDTQYF.

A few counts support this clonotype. CDR3 in amino acids: CASTLGLATQETQYF. As DNA, the CDR3 is TGTGCCAGCACATTGGGACTAGCGACTCAAGAGACCCAGTACTTC. The rearrangement uses TRBV12-3 or TRBV12-4 and TRBJ2-5; 10 nucleotides match TRBD2. With V trimmed by 7 bases and J by 2 bases, 7 bases remained unmatched. The CDR3 is made up of 15 amino acids.

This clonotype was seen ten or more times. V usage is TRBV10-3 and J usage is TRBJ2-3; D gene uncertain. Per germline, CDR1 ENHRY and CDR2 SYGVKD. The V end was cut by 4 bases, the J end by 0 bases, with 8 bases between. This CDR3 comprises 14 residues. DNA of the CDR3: TGTGCCATCAGTGGGGCAGCTAGCACAGATACGCAGTATTTT. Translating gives CAISGAASTDTQYF.

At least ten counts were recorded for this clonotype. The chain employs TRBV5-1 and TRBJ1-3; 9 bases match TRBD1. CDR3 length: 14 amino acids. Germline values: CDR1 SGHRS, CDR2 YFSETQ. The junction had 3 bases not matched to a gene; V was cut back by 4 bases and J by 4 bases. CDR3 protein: CASSVGQGGNTIYF. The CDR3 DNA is TGCGCCAGCAGCGTTGGACAGGGGGGAAACACCATATATTTT.